This TCR beta chain was sequenced during a study of T cell clonotyping in hematopoietic cell transplantation. Study-wide findings and caveats: Pathologically expanded recipient clonotypes increased progressively from day 30 to day 180 as diversity fell. Broader posttransplant TCR repertoire diversity was predicted by graft donor and pretransplant recipient Inverse Simpson Index values. Few recipient clonotypes overlapped donors; over 95% were de novo at given depth. Cells were unsorted, so CD4 and CD8 contributions were not separated.

V was shortened by 4 bases and J by 6 bases, with 17 bases between the two germline ends. The CDR3 spans 15 residues. Germline V gives CDR1 SGHRS, CDR2 YFSETQ. On this clone: Its matching antigen is unknown.

Sequenced by immunoSEQ multiplex PCR; TCRdb stores in-frame clones only, minus some. This sample has 35,000 to 45,000 clones, with roughly 94% found just once. This receptor was obtained from a woman aged 45-60 years in good health. Some clones in this sample may be carry-over from other donors' samples. The chain joins TRBV5-1 to TRBJ2-1; D is perhaps TRBD1 (6 bases). Sample: peripheral blood mononuclear cells. CDR3 residues: CASSTGPSYRNEQFF. Written as DNA, the CDR3 is TGCGCCAGCAGCACAGGGCCGAGCTATCGCAATGAGCAGTTCTTC.